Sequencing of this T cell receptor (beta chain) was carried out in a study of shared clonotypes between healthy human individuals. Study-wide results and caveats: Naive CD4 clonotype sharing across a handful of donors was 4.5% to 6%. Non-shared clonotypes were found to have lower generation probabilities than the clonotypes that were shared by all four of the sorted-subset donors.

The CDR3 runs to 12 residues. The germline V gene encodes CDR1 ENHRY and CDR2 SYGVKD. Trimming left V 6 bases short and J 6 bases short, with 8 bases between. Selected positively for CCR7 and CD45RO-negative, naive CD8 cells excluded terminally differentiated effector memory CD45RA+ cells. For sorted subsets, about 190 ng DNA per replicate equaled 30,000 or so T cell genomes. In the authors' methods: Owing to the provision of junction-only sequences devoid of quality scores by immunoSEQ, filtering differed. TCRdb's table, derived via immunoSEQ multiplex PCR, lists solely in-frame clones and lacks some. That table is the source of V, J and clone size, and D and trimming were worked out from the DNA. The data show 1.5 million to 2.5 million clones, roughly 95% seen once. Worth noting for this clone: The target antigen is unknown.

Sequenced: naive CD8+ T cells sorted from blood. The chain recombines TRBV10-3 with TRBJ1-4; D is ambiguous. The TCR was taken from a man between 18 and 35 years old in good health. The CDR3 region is CAISLSDEKLFF. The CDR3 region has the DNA TGTGCCATCAGCCTCAGTGATGAAAAACTGTTTTTT.